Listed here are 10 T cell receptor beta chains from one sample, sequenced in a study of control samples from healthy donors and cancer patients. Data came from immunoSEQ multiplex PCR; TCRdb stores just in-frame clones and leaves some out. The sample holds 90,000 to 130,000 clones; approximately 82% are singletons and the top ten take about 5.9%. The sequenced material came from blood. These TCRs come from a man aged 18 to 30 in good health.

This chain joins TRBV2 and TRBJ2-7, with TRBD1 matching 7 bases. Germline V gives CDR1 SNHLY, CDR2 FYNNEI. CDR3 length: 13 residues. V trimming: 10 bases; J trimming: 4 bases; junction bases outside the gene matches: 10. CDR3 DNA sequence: TGTGCCACCAGGACAGGTTTTAGGTACGAGCAGTACTTC. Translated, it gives CATRTGFRYEQYF.

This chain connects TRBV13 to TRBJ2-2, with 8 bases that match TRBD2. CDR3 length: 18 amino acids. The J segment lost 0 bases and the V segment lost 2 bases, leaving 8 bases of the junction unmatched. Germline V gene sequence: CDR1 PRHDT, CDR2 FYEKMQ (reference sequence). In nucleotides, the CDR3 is TGTGCCAGCAGCTTATGGGGTAGCGGGGTCCCGAACACCGGGGAGCTGTTTTTT. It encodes CASSLWGSGVPNTGELFF.

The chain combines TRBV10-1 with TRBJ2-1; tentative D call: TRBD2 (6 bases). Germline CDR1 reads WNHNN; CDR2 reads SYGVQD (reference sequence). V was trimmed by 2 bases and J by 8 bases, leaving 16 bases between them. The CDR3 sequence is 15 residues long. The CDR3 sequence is CASSEGTLALDEQFF. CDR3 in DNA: TGCGCCAGCAGTGAGGGGACTTTGGCCTTGGATGAGCAGTTCTTC.

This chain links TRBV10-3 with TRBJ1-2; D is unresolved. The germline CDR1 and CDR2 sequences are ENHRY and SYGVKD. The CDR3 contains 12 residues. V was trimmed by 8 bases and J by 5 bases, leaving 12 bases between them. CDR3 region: CAIGSEQYGYTF. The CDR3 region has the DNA TGTGCCATCGGGTCTGAACAGTATGGCTACACCTTC.

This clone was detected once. The CDR3 region is CASSLENRGGTDTQYF. The CDR3 nucleotides read TGCGCCAGCAGCTTGGAAAATCGGGGGGGTACAGATACGCAGTATTTT. V and J are TRBV5-1 and TRBJ2-3; 8 bases align to TRBD2. CDR1 is SGHRS, CDR2 YFSETQ, per germline. The CDR3 sequence is 16 residues long. The trim removed 0 bases at V and 3 bases at J, leaving 6 bases unmatched.

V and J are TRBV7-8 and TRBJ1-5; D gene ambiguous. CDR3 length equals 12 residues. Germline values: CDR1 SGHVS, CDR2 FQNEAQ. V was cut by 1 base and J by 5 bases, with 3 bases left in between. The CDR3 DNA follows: TGTGCCAGCAGCTTAGAGGATCAGCCCCAGCATTTT. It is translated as CASSLEDQPQHF.

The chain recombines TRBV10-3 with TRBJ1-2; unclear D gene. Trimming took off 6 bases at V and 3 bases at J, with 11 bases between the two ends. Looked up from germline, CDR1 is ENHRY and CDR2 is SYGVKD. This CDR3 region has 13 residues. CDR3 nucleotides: TGTGCCATCAGGGGGAACAGTCACTATGGCTACACCTTC. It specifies CAIRGNSHYGYTF.

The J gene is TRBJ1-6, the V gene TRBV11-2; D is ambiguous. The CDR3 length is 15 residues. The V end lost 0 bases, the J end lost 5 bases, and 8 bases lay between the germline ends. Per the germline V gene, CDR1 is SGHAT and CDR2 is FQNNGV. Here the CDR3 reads CASSLERKNNSPLHF. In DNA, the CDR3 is TGTGCCAGCAGCTTAGAACGGAAAAATAATTCACCCCTCCACTTT.

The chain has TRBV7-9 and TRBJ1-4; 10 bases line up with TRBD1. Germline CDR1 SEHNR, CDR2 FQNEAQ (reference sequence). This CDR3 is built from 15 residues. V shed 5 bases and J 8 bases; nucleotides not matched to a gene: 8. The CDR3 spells CASSTGQGEVEKLFF. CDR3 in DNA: TGTGCCAGCAGCACCGGACAGGGGGAGGTGGAAAAACTGTTTTTT. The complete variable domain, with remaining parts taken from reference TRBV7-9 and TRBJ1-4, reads DTGVSQNPRHKITKRGQNVTFRCDPISEHNRLYWYRQTLGQGPEFLTYFQNEAQLEKSRLLSDRFSAERPKGSFSTLEIQRTEQGDSAMYLCASSTGQGEVEKLFFGSGTQLSVL.

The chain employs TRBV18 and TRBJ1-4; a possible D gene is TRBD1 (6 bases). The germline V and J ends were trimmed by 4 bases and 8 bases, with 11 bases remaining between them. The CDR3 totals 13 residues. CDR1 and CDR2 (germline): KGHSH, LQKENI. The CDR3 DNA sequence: TGTGCCAGCTCACGACAGGAAGTAGAAAAACTGTTTTTT. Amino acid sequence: CASSRQEVEKLFF. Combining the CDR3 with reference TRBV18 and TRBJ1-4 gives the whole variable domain NAGVMQNPRHLVRRRGQEARLRCSPMKGHSHVYWYRQLPEEGLKFMVYLQKENIIDESGMPKERFSAEFPKEGPSILRIQQVVRGDSAAYFCASSRQEVEKLFFGSGTQLSVL.